This record looks at one T cell receptor (beta chain) sequence and its context. What it binds is unknown. Trimming pared 2 bases from V and 0 bases from J, leaving 17 bases between. Germline V gene data show CDR1 as SEHNR and CDR2 as FQNEAQ (reference sequence). The CDR3 consists of 19 residues. The record originates from a study of blood T cells in healthy people across ages. Whole-study results and caveats: Naive T cell percentage showed a strong correlation with the diversity of TCR beta. Not knowing donor CMV status may have confounded expanded clonotype changes.

A second PCR of roughly 6 to 12 cycles used a sample-barcoded 5' primer and a J-beta primer mix. With 12 random nucleotides, a template-switch adaptor tagged each individual cDNA molecule. One entry per CDR3 protein results from TCRdb running MiXCR on the 5' RACE reads. Here the sample spans about a million distinct CDR3 sequences, roughly 47% being singletons. The TCR was taken from a woman aged 55-75 years in good health. Sample: blood. The rearrangement uses TRBV7-9 and TRBJ2-6, with D possibly matching TRBD1 (6 bases). The CDR3 sequence is CASSLSFLDRNSGANVLTF. The CDR3 DNA reads TGTGCCAGCAGCTTATCCTTCCTGGACAGAAACTCTGGGGCCAACGTCCTGACTTTC. The full variable domain, completed using reference TRBV7-9 and TRBJ2-6, is DTGVSQNPRHKITKRGQNVTFRCDPISEHNRLYWYRQTLGQGPEFLTYFQNEAQLEKSRLLSDRFSAERPKGSFSTLEIQRTEQGDSAMYLCASSLSFLDRNSGANVLTFGAGSRLTVL.